The entry below gives a single T cell receptor beta chain sequence along with its context. The antigen is not known. Germline V CDR1 and CDR2: LGHDT, YNNKEL (reference sequence). V lost 5 bases, J lost 6 bases, and 6 bases stayed unmatched. The CDR3 totals 15 residues. The sample originates from a study of T cell responses to AZD1222 COVID-19 vaccine. Study-wide context: Pooled together were second doses at about 4 or about 12 weeks.

Using immunoSEQ multiplex PCR, the repertoire was profiled, and TCRdb retains in-frame clones only, with some absent. Of 95,000 to 110,000 clones listed, about 90% are singletons. Study findings and constraints: No repertoire was sampled before or during the peak T cell response, only after it. Donors were largely white British and mainly female; clonal diversity was possibly underestimated.

This clonotype originated in an adult in good health. The chain is built from TRBV3-1 (or the pseudogene TRBV3-2) and TRBJ1-4, with TRBD1 matching 10 bases. Source: peripheral blood, taken on day 0 of AZD1222 vaccination. The CDR3 DNA is TGTGCCAGCAGCTTCGGACAGGGGGGGTATGAAAAACTGTTTTTT. This codes for CASSFGQGGYEKLFF.